This TCR beta chain is from a study of lymphopenia after photon versus proton radiotherapy. Concerning this clone: The antigen is not known.

The assay was immunoSEQ multiplex PCR, and TCRdb's table has in-frame clones only and misses some. The table shows 150,000 to 200,000 clones, with 80% to 90% occurring only once. The study's findings and limits: Survival link was tested only in deceased patients; proton benefit remains a possibility. After the lymphocyte nadir, photon-treated repertoires showed oligoclonal expansion, especially of CD8+ Temra cells. Photon-treated patients lost naive T cells and TCR diversity; proton-treated stayed stable. In patients who died, overall survival fell as post-nadir TCR diversity dropped more.

Trimming took off 2 bases at V and 3 bases at J, with 8 bases between the two ends. The CDR3 totals 12 residues. Germline-derived CDR1 and CDR2 are SQVTM and ANQGSEA. This chain links TRBV29-1 with TRBJ2-7, with a tentative D call TRBD1 (6 bases). The clonotype originates from a man aged 50-60 years with gastric cancer. This specimen consisted of peripheral blood, obtained from a patient treated with photon-based radiotherapy. This CDR3 reads CSVESDSYEQYF. DNA for the CDR3: TGCAGCGTTGAATCGGACAGCTACGAGCAGTACTTC.